Each of the 9 T cell receptor beta chains below was sequenced from the same sample in a study of shared clonotypes between healthy human individuals. Produced via immunoSEQ multiplex PCR; TCRdb's table is partial and in-frame only. The sample has 500,000 or so clones, approximately 95% seen once. Sequences were obtained from naive CD4+ T cells sorted from blood. Subset given: CD45RA+ positively selected. The source is a woman aged 25 to 39 in good health.

This chain uses TRBV18 with TRBJ2-1; D possibly uses TRBD1 or TRBD2 (7 bases each). The V and J ends lost 6 bases and 6 bases respectively, with 18 bases between them. The CDR3 length is 15 residues. The germline CDR1 and CDR2 sequences are KGHSH and LQKENI. The CDR3 DNA follows: TGTGCCAGCTCGACAGGGAGGGGAAGGGGCAATGAGCAGTTCTTC. Protein sequence: CASSTGRGRGNEQFF.

Turning to this clone: At the DNA level, this CDR3 is encoded by other sequences in the same sample as well. J is TRBJ2-5 and V is TRBV5-1; D not resolved. Germline lookup yields CDR1 SGHRS and CDR2 YFSETQ. This CDR3 comprises 13 residues. Trimming cost V 1 base and J 2 bases, with 6 bases left between them. The chain's CDR3 is CASSLNLQETQYF. CDR3 nucleotide sequence: TGCGCCAGCAGCTTGAATTTGCAAGAGACCCAGTACTTC.

V is TRBV28 and J is TRBJ1-2; D remains unclear. The V gene lost 5 bases and the J gene lost 4 bases, with 11 bases spanning the gap. The CDR3 extends over 13 amino acids. The germline CDR1 and CDR2 sequences are MDHEN and SYDVKM. The CDR3 loop is CASSRPSTYGYTF. The CDR3 region has the DNA TGTGCCAGCAGTCGCCCTTCAACCTATGGCTACACCTTC.

The chain combines TRBV5-8 with TRBJ2-7; D possibly matches TRBD1 or TRBD2 (5 bases each). CDR1 and CDR2 (germline): SGHTS, YDEGEE. This CDR3 is 15 amino acids long. The V end was cut by 0 bases, the J end by 4 bases, with 14 bases between. The CDR3 bases are TGTGCCAGCAGCTTGGCCGGGACGGAGACTTACGAGCAGTACTTC. Amino acid sequence: CASSLAGTETYEQYF.

The gene calls are TRBV27 and TRBJ2-5; 10 nucleotides line up with TRBD2. Germline trimming cut 2 bases from V and 3 bases from J; bases unmatched to any gene: 0. The CDR3 runs 14 residues. CDR1 is MNHEY and CDR2 is SMNVEV in the germline V gene (reference sequence). CDR3 amino acids: CASSLTSGKETQYF. CDR3 DNA: TGTGCCAGCAGTTTAACTAGCGGGAAAGAGACCCAGTACTTC.

This clone was seen once. V is TRBV5-8 and J is TRBJ2-1; 9 nucleotides match TRBD1. This CDR3 is built from 15 residues. The germline gives CDR1 SGHTS, CDR2 YDEGEE. J gave up 5 bases and V 0 bases, and 3 bases lay outside the gene matches. CDR3 amino acids: CASSLGQGGDNEQFF. The CDR3 nucleotides read TGTGCCAGCAGCTTGGGACAGGGGGGGGACAATGAGCAGTTCTTC. Looking up the rest from reference TRBV5-8 and TRBJ2-1 gives the full variable domain: EAGVTQSPTHLIKTRGQQATLRCSPISGHTSVYWYQQALGLGLQFLLWYDEGEERNRGNFPPRFSGRQFPNYSSELNVNALELEDSALYLCASSLGQGGDNEQFFGPGTRLTVL.

This chain links TRBV5-1 with TRBJ1-1; a weak D match, TRBD1 (6 bases). The CDR3 totals 15 residues. V was trimmed by 1 base and J by 1 base, leaving 11 bases between them. The germline V gene has CDR1 SGHRS and CDR2 YFSETQ. The CDR3 sequence: CASSLIGQRNTEAFF. The CDR3 DNA sequence: TGCGCCAGCAGCTTGATCGGACAGAGGAACACTGAAGCTTTCTTT.

V and J are TRBV27 and TRBJ1-2; TRBD1 is a possible D gene (5 bases). The germline V gene encodes CDR1 MNHEY and CDR2 SMNVEV (reference sequence). The CDR3 is made up of 13 amino acids. Trimming removed 5 bases at V and 4 bases at J, with 11 bases between. The CDR3 nucleotides are TGTGCCAGCAGTCTAGGGACTGCCTATGGCTACACCTTC. Encoded protein: CASSLGTAYGYTF.

V usage is TRBV28 and J usage is TRBJ2-6, with 7 bases identical to TRBD2. Germline-derived CDR1 and CDR2 are MDHEN and SYDVKM. CDR3 size: 17 residues. V lost 7 bases, J lost 0 bases, and 9 bases stayed unmatched. The CDR3 loop reads CASTQTGGGSGANVLTF. CDR3 sequence (DNA): TGTGCCAGCACTCAGACGGGGGGTGGCTCTGGGGCCAACGTCCTGACTTTC.